This TCR beta chain is from a study of cytomegalovirus exposure and HLA in healthy donors (dated by TCRdb to between 2016 and 2019). With regard to the full study: An earlier analysis of several hundred of the donors reported 276 Gb of sequence data and approximately 110 million unique TCR beta sequences from 150 million to 200 million T cells. Around 330 gigabases of sequencing data and around 80 million unique TCR sequences made up an early release that covered fewer than 650 HLA-typed donors. Of the approximately 370 genotyped donors, 81% were placed in the genetic ancestry cluster associated with self-reported Caucasian donors. The study aimed to test whether signatures of past pathogen exposure could be identified by cataloging public T cell receptors. Using immunosequencing, the study profiled T cell repertoires from some 670 subjects and related those repertoires to cytomegalovirus serostatus. Along with the roughly 670-subject first cohort, a separate validation cohort of over a hundred different subjects was used. To predict cytomegalovirus infection status, the study combined high-throughput TCR immunosequencing, statistical association of individual TCRs with disease status, and machine learning. To study patterns of TCR occurrence, a later analysis re-analyzed previously published TCR beta repertoires from 666 donors and added high-resolution HLA genotyping. Rather than using new phenotypic data, the later analysis identified candidate immune exposures from TCR beta sequences and from how often those sequences occurred across donors. An earlier analysis of about 600 of the donors used high-throughput TCR beta sequencing to judge whether each TCR beta V gene segment behaved as functional or pseudogenic. Donor age, sex, ethnicity and CMV serostatus were compiled alongside the repertoire data. Genome-wide SNP genotypes for about 55% of the 666 donors were used in a later genetic analysis, which treated that subset as a discovery cohort. All discovery cohort repertoires had been generated using a single sequencing platform. HLA typing included class I and class II loci at four-digit resolution. The number of donors typed differed by locus, with 629-630 for A, B, C, DRB1 and DQB1, more than 500 for DQA1, 600 to 610 for DPA1, and approximately 470 for DPB1. Four or five DR-DQ haplotypes were handled as single units for association and clustering, since linkage in the cohort was strong. Across under 500 genotyped donors of the cohort, an average of roughly 250,000 unique TCR beta nucleotide sequences per donor were sequenced, and roughly 20% of those sequences were non-productive. Study-wide findings and limitations: In vitro tests confirmed that a few of the cytomegalovirus-associated TCR beta chains recognize cytomegalovirus antigens. Linkage disequilibrium might explain the correlated functional status among segregating V segments, but an unknown experimental factor could not be excluded. HLA typing was unavailable for some donors at each locus, so association tests used only the typed subset. Most TCR sequences were seen in very few donors, while some public TCRs were found in many individuals. A total of fewer than 200 TCR beta chains were listed by the study as associated with cytomegalovirus. A later analysis associated 16,951 TCR beta sequences with specific HLA alleles at a false discovery rate of 0.05. In a later analysis, TCR association rates were found to vary across HLA loci, with the most associated TCRs seen for DRB1 alleles and the fewest for HLA-C alleles. Cytomegalovirus status was reported to be diagnosed by the classifier with high specificity and sensitivity in both the original and validation cohorts. The authors suggested that the approach could potentially be generalized to other disease states and immunological phenotypes. A group of highly shared sequence variants was considered likely to be a technical artifact of the sequencing pipeline. The presence/absence analyses assumed that sequencing depth was roughly uniform across donors, and that assumption may not be true. Assigning TCR associations to individual alleles was difficult when HLA alleles, especially DR and DQ, strongly co-occurred. Compared with the 666-donor mean, donors in an Asian-associated ancestry cluster had fewer N-insertions in productive TCRs, according to a later genetic analysis. A later analysis found that HLA-associated TCR beta chains were more clonally expanded and had lower generation probabilities than equally common non-associated chains. A later genetic analysis associated a missense DCLRE1C variant with V-gene and J-gene trimming of TCR beta chains, and an independent cohort replicated the association. Several of the top co-occurrence clusters appeared to be linked to parvovirus B19, influenza, CMV and Epstein-Barr virus, according to a later analysis. In an earlier analysis of 500 to 650 of the donors, most TCR beta V segments appeared in productive rearrangements about 90% or about 30% of the time, broadly matching IMGT annotations. The cohort was sequenced for TCR beta chains only, and without alpha or paired-chain data the features that could be detected were limited. Some 16 rarely observed V segments, including chromosome 9 orphons, were excluded from the earlier analysis of approximately 600 of the donors because counts were too low. The 87-base-pair reads could not distinguish some IMGT-functional V segments, including TRBV6-2 and TRBV6-3, so those segments were excluded. A later analysis found that most CMV-associated TCR beta chains appeared HLA-restricted, with HLA associations seemingly driven largely by CMV exposure. For the cohort, immune exposure information was limited to CMV serostatus. A further reported finding was that TCR beta sequences accurately predicted the HLA-A and HLA-B alleles for most subjects in the first cohort.

From its cysteine to its phenylalanine, the CDR3 spans 13 amino acids. Only the CDR3 portion is preserved as DNA: 39 bases, with reading frame beginning at the first base. Trimming accounts for 5 bases at V and 3 bases at J, while the number of junction bases matched to no gene is 1. Taken from the germline V gene (reference sequence), the CDR1 and CDR2 loops are MNHEY and SMNVEV. The library was produced with the immunoSEQ multiplex PCR assay. A mixture of 60 forward primers for TCR Vbeta segments and 13 reverse primers for TCR Jbeta segments was used in the multiplex PCR. The CDR3 region of rearranged TCR beta genes was amplified from genomic DNA by a multiplex PCR assay. Amplified TCR beta libraries were sequenced as 87-base-pair reads on the Illumina HiSeq System. The authors processed their data as follows. Across the roughly 600 repertoires, a later analysis counted about 81 million unique TCR beta chains, roughly 11 million of which were shared by at least two donors. Raw reads were error-corrected and collapsed into unique sequences with a nearest-neighbor algorithm that merged closely related sequences to remove PCR and sequencing errors. Alignment of CDR3 sequences to IMGT reference sequences was used to assign V, D and J gene segments. For a sequence to be retained, a match of at least six nucleotides was required to both a V gene segment and a J gene segment. Rearrangements were classified as productive when the CDR3 lacked stop codons and remained in frame with V and J, and all other rearrangements were classified as non-productive. CDR3 was defined according to IMGT convention as the region running from the second conserved V-encoded cysteine to the conserved J-encoded phenylalanine. Sequences without an unambiguous match to a single V gene segment were excluded from the earlier analysis of approximately 560 of the donors. In an earlier analysis of about 590 of the donors, a V segment was called functional when productive rearrangements were above 56.7%, and segregating when the standard deviation between donors exceeded 5%. To diagnose cytomegalovirus status from the catalog of TCR beta chain sequences, a statistical classification framework was built. A later analysis assigned V and J genes by comparing TCR nucleotide sequences with IMGT/GENE-DB human TR gene sequences. The TCRdist pipeline was used in a later analysis to assign CDR3 sequences and most-parsimonious VDJ recombination scenarios. In a later analysis, each TCR beta chain was defined by its CDR3 amino acid sequence together with its V-gene family, and reads lacking a unique V-gene family were excluded. To address suspected cross-contamination and a sequencing artifact, a later analysis removed 592 highly shared, low-generation-probability nucleotide sequences. In a later analysis, a clonal expansion index for each public chain was calculated from normalized within-repertoire ranks of inferred template counts. In a later analysis, generation probabilities were computed using a VDJ recombination model fitted to out-of-frame rearrangements, and the results were checked against IGoR. In a later analysis, hypergeometric tests were used to score TCR-TCR, TCR-HLA and TCR-CMV co-occurrence, with a repertoire-size bias correction applied to TCR pairs. False discovery rates were estimated in a later analysis by permuting HLA or CMV assignments 20 times. In a later analysis, co-occurring TCRs were grouped with DBSCAN, and TCRdist sequence similarity was added when clustering was performed within HLA-allele-positive subsets. Co-occurrence clustering excluded repertoires with fewer than 30,000 or more than 120,000 public chains, plus five with anomalous nucleotide sharing. This immuneACCESS table, as held by TCRdb, lists in-frame sequences with V and J called but not all clones. Of the missing ones, under half trace to an unresolved V gene in checked studies; the others have no known cause. For V, J and clone size, that table is used; D and trimming come from the DNA. This specimen's table enumerates approximately 110,000 clones. Of the sample, roughly 2.5% is held by the ten largest clones.

The cohort consisted of 670 or so healthy bone marrow donors. All cohort members were sampled while nominally healthy, although unrecorded immune exposures were likely present. The donor tested CMV seronegative, placing the donor among the 350 or so seronegative members of the cohort. Each donor provided a peripheral blood sample, and peripheral blood mononuclear cells were used for TCR beta sequencing. Genomic DNA was extracted from the blood cell samples with the Qiagen DNeasy Blood Extraction Kit. Concerning this clone: Its binding antigen is unknown.

Sequences were obtained from PBMCs. The V gene is TRBV27 and the J gene is TRBJ2-1, with 7 bases in between that match TRBD2. The sequence derives from a man aged 30-40 years in good health and CMV-seronegative. The CDR3 is CASSSGNYNEQFF. The nucleotide sequence reads TGTGCCAGCAGTAGCGGGAACTACAATGAGCAGTTCTTC.